Detailed here is one T cell receptor beta chain. Data came from immunoSEQ multiplex PCR; TCRdb stores just in-frame clones and leaves some out. The sample contains 77,000 or so clones, just under 95% of which appear only once. The CDR3 extends over 14 amino acids. V dropped 2 bases and J dropped 0 bases, with 9 bases sitting between them. Germline V gene lookup returns CDR1 SGHNT and CDR2 YYREEE (reference sequence). The sample belongs to a study of technical replicates of blood from a few donors. The sample consisted of T cells isolated from PBMCs. This TCR was recovered from a human donor in good health. The chain recombines TRBV5-4 with TRBJ2-7; D might be TRBD1 (6 bases). The CDR3 bases are TGTGCCAGCAGCTTCCGGGACAACTCCTACGAGCAGTACTTC. Its protein product is CASSFRDNSYEQYF.